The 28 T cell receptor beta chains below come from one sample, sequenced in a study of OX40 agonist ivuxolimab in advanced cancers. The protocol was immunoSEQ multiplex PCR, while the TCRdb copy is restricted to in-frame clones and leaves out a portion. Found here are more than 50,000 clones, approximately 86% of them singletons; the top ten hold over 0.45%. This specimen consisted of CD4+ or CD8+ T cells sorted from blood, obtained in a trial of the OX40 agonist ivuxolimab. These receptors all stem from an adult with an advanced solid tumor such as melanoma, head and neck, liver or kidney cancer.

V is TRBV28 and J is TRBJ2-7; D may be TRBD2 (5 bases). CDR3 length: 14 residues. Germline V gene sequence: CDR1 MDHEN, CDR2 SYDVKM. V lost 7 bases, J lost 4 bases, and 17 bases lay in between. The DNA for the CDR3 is TGTGCCAGCACCAATTTAGGAGGACTGTACGAGCAGTACTTC. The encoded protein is CASTNLGGLYEQYF.

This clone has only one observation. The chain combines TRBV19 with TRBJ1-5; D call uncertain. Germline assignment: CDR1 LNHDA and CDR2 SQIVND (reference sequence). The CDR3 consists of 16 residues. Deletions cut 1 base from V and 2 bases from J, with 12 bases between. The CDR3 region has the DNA TGTGCCAGTAGTATAGGAAGCGGCTGGCGCAATCAGCCCCAGCATTTT. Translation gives CASSIGSGWRNQPQHF.

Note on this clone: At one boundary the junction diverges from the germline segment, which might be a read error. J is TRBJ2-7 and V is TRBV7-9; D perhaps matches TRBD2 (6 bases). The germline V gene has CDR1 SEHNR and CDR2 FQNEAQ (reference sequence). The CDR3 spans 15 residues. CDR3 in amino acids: CASSLDGVKSREQCF. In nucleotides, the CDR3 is TGTGCCAGCAGCTTAGACGGGGTTAAATCTCGGGAGCAGTGCTTC.

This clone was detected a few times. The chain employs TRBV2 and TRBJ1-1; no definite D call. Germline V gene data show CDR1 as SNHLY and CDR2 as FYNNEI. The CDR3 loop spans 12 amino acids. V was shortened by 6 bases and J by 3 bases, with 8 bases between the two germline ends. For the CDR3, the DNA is TGTGCCAGCAGCCAGCGGGACACTGAAGCTTTCTTT. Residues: CASSQRDTEAFF.

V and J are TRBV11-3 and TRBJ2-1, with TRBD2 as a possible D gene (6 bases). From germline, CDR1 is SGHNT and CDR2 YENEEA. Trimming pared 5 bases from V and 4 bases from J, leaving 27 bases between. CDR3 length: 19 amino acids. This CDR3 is CASSPGWVKTGEDYNEQFF. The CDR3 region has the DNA TGTGCCAGCAGCCCTGGCTGGGTGAAGACGGGGGAAGATTACAATGAGCAGTTCTTC. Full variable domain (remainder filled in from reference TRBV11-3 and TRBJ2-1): EAGVVQSPRYKIIEKKQPVAFWCNPISGHNTLYWYLQNLGQGPELLIRYENEEAVDDSQLPKDRFSAERLKGVDSTLKIQPAELGDSAVYLCASSPGWVKTGEDYNEQFFGPGTRLTVL.

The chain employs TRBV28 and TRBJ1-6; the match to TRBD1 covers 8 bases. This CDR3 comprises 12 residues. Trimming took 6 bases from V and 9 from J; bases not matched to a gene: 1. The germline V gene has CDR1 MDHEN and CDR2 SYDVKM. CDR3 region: CASRDRVSPLHF. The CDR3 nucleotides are TGTGCCAGCAGGGACAGGGTTTCACCCCTCCACTTT.

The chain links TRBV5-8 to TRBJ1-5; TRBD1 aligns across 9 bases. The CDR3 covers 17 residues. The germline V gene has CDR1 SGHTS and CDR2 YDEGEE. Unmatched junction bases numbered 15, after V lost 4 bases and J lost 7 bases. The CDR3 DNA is TGTGCCAGCAGCACCGGGACAGGGAACTTTCTCGGCCAGCCCCAGCATTTT. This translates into CASSTGTGNFLGQPQHF.

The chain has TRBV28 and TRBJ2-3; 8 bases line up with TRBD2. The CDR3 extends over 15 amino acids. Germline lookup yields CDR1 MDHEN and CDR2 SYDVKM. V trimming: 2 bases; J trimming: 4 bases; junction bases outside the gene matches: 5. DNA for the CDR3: TGTGCCAGCAGTTTACTAGCGGGTGGGGCAGATACGCAGTATTTT. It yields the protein CASSLLAGGADTQYF.

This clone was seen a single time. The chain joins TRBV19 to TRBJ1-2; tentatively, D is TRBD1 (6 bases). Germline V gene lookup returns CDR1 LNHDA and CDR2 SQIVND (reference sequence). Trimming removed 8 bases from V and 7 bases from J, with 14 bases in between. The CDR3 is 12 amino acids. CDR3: CASVHRASGYTF. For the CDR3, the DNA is TGTGCCAGTGTCCACAGGGCTAGTGGCTACACCTTC.

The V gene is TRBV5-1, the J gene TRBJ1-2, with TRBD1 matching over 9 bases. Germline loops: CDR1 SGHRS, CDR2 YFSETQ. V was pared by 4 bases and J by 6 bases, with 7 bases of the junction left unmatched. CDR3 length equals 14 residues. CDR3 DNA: TGCGCCAGCAGCCCTTTGGGACAGGGCGATGGCTACACCTTC. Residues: CASSPLGQGDGYTF.

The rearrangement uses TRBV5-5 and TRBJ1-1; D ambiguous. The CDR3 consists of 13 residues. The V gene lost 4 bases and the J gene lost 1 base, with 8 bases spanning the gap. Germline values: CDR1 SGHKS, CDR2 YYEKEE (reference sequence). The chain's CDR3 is CASSVQRNTEAFF. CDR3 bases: TGTGCCAGCAGCGTTCAGAGGAACACTGAAGCTTTCTTT.

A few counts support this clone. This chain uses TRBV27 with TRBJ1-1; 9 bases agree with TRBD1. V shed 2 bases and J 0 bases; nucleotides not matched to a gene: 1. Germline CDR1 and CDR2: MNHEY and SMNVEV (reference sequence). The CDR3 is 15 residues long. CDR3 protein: CASSLRTGVNTEAFF. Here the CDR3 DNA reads TGTGCCAGCAGTTTAAGGACAGGGGTGAACACTGAAGCTTTCTTT.

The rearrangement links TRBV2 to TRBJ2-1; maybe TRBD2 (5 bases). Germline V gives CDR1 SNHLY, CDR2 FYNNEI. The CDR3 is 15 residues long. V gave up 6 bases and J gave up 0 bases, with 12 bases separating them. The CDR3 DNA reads TGTGCCAGCAGAAAAGACTACCTCTCCTACAATGAGCAGTTCTTC. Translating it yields CASRKDYLSYNEQFF.

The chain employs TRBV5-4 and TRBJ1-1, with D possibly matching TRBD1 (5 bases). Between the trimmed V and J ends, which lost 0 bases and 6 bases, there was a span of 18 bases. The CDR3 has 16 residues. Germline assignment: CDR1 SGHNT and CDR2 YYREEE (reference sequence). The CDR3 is CASSLGGGLTVAEAFF. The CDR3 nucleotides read TGTGCCAGCAGCTTGGGTGGGGGTTTGACAGTTGCTGAAGCTTTCTTT.

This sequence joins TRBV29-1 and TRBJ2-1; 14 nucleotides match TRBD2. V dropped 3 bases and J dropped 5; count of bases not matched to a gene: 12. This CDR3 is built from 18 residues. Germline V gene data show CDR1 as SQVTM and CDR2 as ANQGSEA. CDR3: CSVDREGTSGRENNEQFF. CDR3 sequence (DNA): TGCAGCGTTGACAGGGAAGGGACTAGCGGGAGAGAAAACAATGAGCAGTTCTTC.

In DNA form, the CDR3 reads TGTGCCAGCTCCCGGGATGGATCCGGCAATCAGCCCCAGCATTTT. It codes for CASSRDGSGNQPQHF. The genes are TRBV18 and TRBJ1-5; D ambiguous. The CDR3 runs 15 residues. Germline assignment: CDR1 KGHSH and CDR2 LQKENI. V shed 6 bases and J shed 2 bases, with 14 bases lying between them.

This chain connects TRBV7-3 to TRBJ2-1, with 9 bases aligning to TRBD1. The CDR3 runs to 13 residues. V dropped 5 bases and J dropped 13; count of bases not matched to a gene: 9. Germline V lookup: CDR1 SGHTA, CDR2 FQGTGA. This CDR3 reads CASSQGRDREQFF. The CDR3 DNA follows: TGTGCCAGCAGCCAAGGGAGGGACAGGGAACAGTTCTTC.

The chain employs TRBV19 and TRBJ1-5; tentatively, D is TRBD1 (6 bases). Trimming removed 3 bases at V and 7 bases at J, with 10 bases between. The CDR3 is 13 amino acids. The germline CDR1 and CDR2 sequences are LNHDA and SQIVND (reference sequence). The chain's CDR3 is CASSMDRVQPQHF. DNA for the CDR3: TGTGCCAGTAGTATGGACAGAGTACAGCCCCAGCATTTT.

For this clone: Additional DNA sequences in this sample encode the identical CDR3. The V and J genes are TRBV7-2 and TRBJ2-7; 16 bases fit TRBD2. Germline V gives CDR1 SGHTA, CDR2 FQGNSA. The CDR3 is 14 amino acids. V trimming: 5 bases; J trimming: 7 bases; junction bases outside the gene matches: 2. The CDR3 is CASSPGLAGGEQYF. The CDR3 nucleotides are TGTGCCAGCAGCCCGGGACTAGCGGGAGGGGAGCAGTACTTC.

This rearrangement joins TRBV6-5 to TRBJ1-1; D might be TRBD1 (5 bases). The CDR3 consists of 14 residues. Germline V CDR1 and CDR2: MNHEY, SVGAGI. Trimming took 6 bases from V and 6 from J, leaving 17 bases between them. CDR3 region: CASRGGRNPPEAFF. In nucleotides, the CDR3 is TGTGCCAGCAGGGGGGGAAGAAACCCGCCTGAAGCTTTCTTT.

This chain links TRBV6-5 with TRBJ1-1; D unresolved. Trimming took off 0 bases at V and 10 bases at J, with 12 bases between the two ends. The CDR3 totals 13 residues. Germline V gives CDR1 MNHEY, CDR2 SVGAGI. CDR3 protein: CASSYSSLTGAFF. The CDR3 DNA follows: TGTGCCAGCAGTTACTCGAGCCTGACGGGAGCTTTCTTT.

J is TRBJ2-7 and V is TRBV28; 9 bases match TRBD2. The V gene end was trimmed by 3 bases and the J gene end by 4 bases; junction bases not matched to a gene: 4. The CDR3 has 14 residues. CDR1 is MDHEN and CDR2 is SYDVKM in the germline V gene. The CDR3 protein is CASSFGAGGYEQYF. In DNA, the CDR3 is TGTGCCAGCAGTTTTGGAGCGGGGGGATACGAGCAGTACTTC.

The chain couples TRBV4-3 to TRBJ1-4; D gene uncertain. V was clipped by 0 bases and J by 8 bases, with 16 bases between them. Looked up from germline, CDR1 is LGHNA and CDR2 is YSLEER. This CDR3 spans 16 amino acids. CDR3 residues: CASSQERELLGEKLFF. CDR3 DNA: TGCGCCAGCAGCCAAGAGAGGGAACTCCTGGGGGAAAAACTGTTTTTT.

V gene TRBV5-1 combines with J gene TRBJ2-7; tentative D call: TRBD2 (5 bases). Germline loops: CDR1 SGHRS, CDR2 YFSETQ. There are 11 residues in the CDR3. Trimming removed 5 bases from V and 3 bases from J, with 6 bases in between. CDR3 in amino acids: CASRDFYEQYF. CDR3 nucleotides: TGCGCCAGCAGGGACTTCTACGAGCAGTACTTC.

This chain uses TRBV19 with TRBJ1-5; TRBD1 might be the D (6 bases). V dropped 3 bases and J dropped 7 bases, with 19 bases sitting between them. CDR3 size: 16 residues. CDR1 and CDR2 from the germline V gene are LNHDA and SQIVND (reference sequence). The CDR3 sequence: CASSIIQGPFGQPQHF. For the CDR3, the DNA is TGTGCCAGTAGTATTATACAGGGCCCCTTTGGGCAGCCCCAGCATTTT.

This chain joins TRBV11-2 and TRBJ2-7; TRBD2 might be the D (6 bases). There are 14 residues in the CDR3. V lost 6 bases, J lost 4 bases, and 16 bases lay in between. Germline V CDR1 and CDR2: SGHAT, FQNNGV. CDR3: CASRKVAEMYEQYF. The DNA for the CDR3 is TGTGCCAGCAGAAAAGTAGCGGAAATGTACGAGCAGTACTTC.

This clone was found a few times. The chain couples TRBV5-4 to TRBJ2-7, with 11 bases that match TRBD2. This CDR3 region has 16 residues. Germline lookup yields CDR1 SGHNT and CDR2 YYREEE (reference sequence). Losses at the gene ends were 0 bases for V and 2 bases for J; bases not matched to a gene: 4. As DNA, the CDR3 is TGTGCCAGCAGCTTGGGTAGCGGGGGGGATGCCTACGAGCAGTACTTC. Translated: CASSLGSGGDAYEQYF.

The CDR3 DNA follows: TGTGCCAGCAGCACCTCGACAGGGGAAAGTTATGGCTACACCTTC. This codes for CASSTSTGESYGYTF. V and J are TRBV7-9 and TRBJ1-2, with 8 bases identical to TRBD1. The trim removed 5 bases at V and 5 bases at J, leaving 10 bases unmatched. The CDR3 length is 15 residues. Germline V gene sequence: CDR1 SEHNR, CDR2 FQNEAQ (reference sequence).